This is a list of T cell receptor beta chains from one sample in a study of neurological immune-mediated disorders. MiXCR was run by TCRdb on the 5' RACE reads, yielding one entry per CDR3 protein. The table lists 75,000 to 95,000 distinct CDR3 sequences, roughly a sixth of them singletons. The sequencing sample was made of PBMCs. These receptor sequences come from a woman aged 35 to 49 in good health. CDR3s include the opening cysteine and the closing phenylalanine or tryptophan. Fields, in order: V gene, clone size, D gene, CDR3 length, J gene, CDR3 protein, CDR3 DNA. A D gene is named only where the DNA matches it firmly. Clone sizes are given selectively: once, few, many, or a class where the clone is expanded.

>TRBV7-9|few|TRBD2|16|TRBJ2-2
CASSPPSGVNTGELFF
TGTGCCAGCAGCCCACCTAGCGGGGTAAACACCGGGGAGCTGTTTTTT
>TRBV29-1|many|-|12|TRBJ1-1
CSVGQGGFEAFF
TGCAGCGTGGGCCAGGGCGGGTTTGAAGCTTTCTTT
>TRBV7-3|many|TRBD2|17|TRBJ2-3
CASSTQTSGGAEDTQYF
TGTGCCAGCAGCACTCAAACTAGCGGGGGGGCTGAAGATACGCAGTATTTT
>TRBV5-1|many|TRBD2|14|TRBJ2-7
CASSSGLADYEQYF
TGCGCCAGCAGCTCGGGACTAGCGGACTACGAGCAGTACTTC
>TRBV12-3/TRBV12-4|many|-|17|TRBJ2-2
CASSIPLAGLLTGELFF
TGTGCCAGCAGCATTCCCCTCGCGGGTCTACTCACCGGGGAGCTGTTTTTT
>TRBV25-1|many|-|14|TRBJ1-2
CASSEQGSFYGYTF
TGTGCCAGCAGTGAACAGGGTTCTTTCTATGGCTACACCTTC
>TRBV4-3|-|-|15|TRBJ2-5
CASSQWGGYQETQYF
TGCGCCAGCAGCCAATGGGGCGGGTACCAAGAGACCCAGTACTTC
>TRBV6-6|many|TRBD2|14|TRBJ2-5
CASSYSSGGKTQYF
TGTGCCAGCAGTTACTCTAGCGGGGGGAAGACCCAGTACTTC
>TRBV12-3/TRBV12-4|many|-|11|TRBJ2-3
CASSSGTPQYF
TGTGCCAGCAGTTCCGGGACCCCACAGTATTTT
>TRBV27|many|TRBD2|15|TRBJ2-5
CASRATSSGGETQYF
TGTGCCAGCAGAGCGACGTCTAGCGGGGGAGAGACCCAGTACTTC
>TRBV19|many|TRBD1|13|TRBJ2-1
CASSTTGGNEQFF
TGTGCCAGTAGCACGACAGGGGGCAATGAGCAGTTCTTC
>TRBV5-1|-|-|15|TRBJ2-7
CASSLGRIQTYEKYF
TGCGCCAGCAGCTTGGGACGGATACAGACCTACGAGAAGTACTTC
>TRBV7-8|many|TRBD1|15|TRBJ1-3
CASSLGQFSGNTIYF
TGTGCCAGCAGCTTGGGACAGTTCTCTGGAAACACCATATATTTT